This entry concerns a single T cell receptor (beta chain). Its antigen is undetermined. These data originate in a study of Graves' ophthalmopathy and Graves' hyperthyroidism. The overall study: Stable hyperthyroidism meant no ophthalmopathy within 18 months of follow-up.

The CDR3 is made up of 16 amino acids. Germline V CDR1 and CDR2: SEHNR, FQNEAQ (reference sequence). V lost 5 bases, J lost 7 bases, and 11 bases stayed unmatched. Scientists amplified the TCR beta CDR3 regions from RNA transcripts. RT-PCR in the first round used HTBI primers; a second-round multiplex PCR followed. TCRdb redid the calling of the multiplex PCR reads with MiXCR, one entry per CDR3 protein. The repertoire holds about 600,000 distinct CDR3 sequences, with about two fifths as singletons. The study, taken as a whole, reports: Ophthalmopathy progression prediction by the model yielded a sensitivity of around 68% and a specificity of nearly 75%. Built on 13 signatures, a model told ophthalmopathy apart from stable hyperthyroidism with about 90% sensitivity and approximately 80% specificity.

The clonotype was recovered from an adult man with Graves' hyperthyroidism. The gene calls are TRBV7-9 and TRBJ1-6, with 7 nucleotides matching TRBD1. Sequenced: peripheral blood or thyroid tissue (not recorded which). The CDR3 nucleotides are TGTGCCAGCAGCGCTTTAAGGGCGGACAGGAATTCACCCCTCCACTTT. It codes for CASSALRADRNSPLHF.